The 22 T cell receptor delta chains in this list originate from one sample, sequenced in a study of Vδ1+ human thymocytes. Overall study results and limits: Thymic TRG and TRD repertoires appeared highly polyclonal, with Gaussian CDR3 length distributions.

No antigen has been identified for these receptors. Sequences come from RNA converted to cDNA by reverse transcription. The CDR3 regions were amplified by multiplex PCR from V-gene primers to a constant-region primer. TCRdb re-processed the multiplex PCR reads using CATT. The sample records tens of thousands of delta-chain clones, less than 30% being singletons. Sequenced: Vdelta1+ gamma-delta thymocytes from the thymus. Stated subset: FACS-sorted CD3+ TCRalphabeta- TCRVdelta1+ TCRVdelta2- thymocytes. The origin of the receptors is a boy less than two years old who had congenital heart surgery.

About this clone itself: Given a much more abundant clone one base away, this may be a read error. The gene calls are TRDV1 and TRDJ1, with TRDD3 identical over 7 bases. In germline, CDR1 is TSWWSYY, CDR2 QGS. The CDR3 contains 13 residues. The V and J ends lost 6 bases and 1 base, in that order; junction bases with no gene match: 2. CDR3 DNA sequence: TGTGCTCTTGGATGGGGGAGCACCGATAAACTCATCTTT. It codes for CALGWGSTDKLIF.

This clone was seen at least ten times. The chain couples TRDV1 to TRDJ1; 8 bases match TRDD2. V was pared by 3 bases and J by 1 base, with 19 bases of the junction left unmatched. Germline V gene lookup returns CDR1 TSWWSYY and CDR2 QGS. The CDR3 is 20 amino acids. This chain's CDR3 is CALGDPSFLREPKSTDKLIF. CDR3 bases: TGTGCTCTTGGGGATCCGAGCTTCCTACGAGAGCCCAAAAGCACCGATAAACTCATCTTT.

On this clone: This CDR3 is also generated by other DNA sequences in the sample. The chain has TRDV1 and TRDJ1, with D unclear. The germline gives CDR1 TSWWSYY, CDR2 QGS. The CDR3 spans 18 residues. The V end lost 2 bases, the J end lost 0 bases, and 19 bases lay between the germline ends. The CDR3 DNA is TGTGCTCTTGGGGAAGGGCATCCCTCGGGAGTTAACACCGATAAACTCATCTTT. Translating gives CALGEGHPSGVNTDKLIF.

The chain couples TRDV1 to TRDJ1; 8 nucleotides agree with TRDD3. Germline V lookup: CDR1 TSWWSYY, CDR2 QGS. V lost 0 bases to trimming and J lost 3 bases; unmatched junction nucleotides: 24. The CDR3 spans 22 residues. CDR3 in amino acids: CALGELGSSRTGGDADADKLIF. The CDR3 region has the DNA TGTGCTCTTGGGGAACTTGGGTCCTCGCGTACTGGGGGTGATGCGGACGCCGATAAACTCATCTTT.

By its share, this clone is medium-sized. This sequence joins TRDV1 and TRDJ1, with D unclear. V dropped 2 bases and J dropped 0 bases, with 13 bases sitting between them. The germline CDR1 and CDR2 sequences are TSWWSYY and QGS. The CDR3 covers 16 residues. CDR3 amino acids: CALGEVPKLYTDKLIF. As DNA, the CDR3 is TGTGCTCTTGGGGAAGTCCCAAAGCTGTACACCGATAAACTCATCTTT.

In the case of this clone: This likely stems from a read error, as it lies one base from a far larger clone. This chain uses TRDV2 with TRDJ3; maybe TRDD3 (5 bases). The germline CDR1 and CDR2 sequences are GEAIGNYY and EKD. There are 15 residues in the CDR3. DNA for the CDR3: TGTGCCTGTGACATTAGCTCCTGGGACACCCAACAGATGTTTTTC. As protein: CACDISSWDTQQMFF.

This clone was detected only a few times. J is TRDJ1 and V is TRDV1; 9 positions match TRDD3. After removal of 4 bases from V and 1 base from J, the junction contained 10 bases not matched to a gene. Germline CDR1 reads TSWWSYY; CDR2 reads QGS. CDR3 length equals 17 residues. The CDR3 reads CALGVWGGIQGTDKLIF. CDR3 coding DNA: TGTGCTCTTGGGGTCTGGGGGGGGATACAGGGCACCGATAAACTCATCTTT.

By share, this clone ranks as medium-sized (0.01 to 0.1%). The J gene is TRDJ1, the V gene TRDV1; D might be TRDD2 (5 bases). This CDR3 has 21 residues. CDR1 and CDR2 from the germline V gene are TSWWSYY and QGS. V was pared by 2 bases and J by 0 bases, with 28 bases between. The CDR3 reads CALGEFRRTTRVPYYTDKLIF. The DNA of the CDR3 is TGTGCTCTTGGGGAATTCAGGCGTACGACTCGGGTCCCCTACTACACCGATAAACTCATCTTT.

The rearrangement uses TRDV1 and TRDJ1; weak D call: TRDD3 (6 bases). Trimming cost V 2 bases and J 0 bases, with 31 bases left between them. This CDR3 contains 22 residues. Germline CDR1 TSWWSYY, CDR2 QGS. CDR3 sequence reads: CALGEATTSVLGPNQYTDKLIF. The CDR3 region has the DNA TGTGCTCTTGGGGAAGCCACTACCTCCGTACTGGGTCCCAATCAGTACACCGATAAACTCATCTTT.

Of note for this clone: Within the sample, other DNA sequences also encode this same CDR3. V usage is TRDV1 and J usage is TRDJ1; 13 nucleotides match TRDD3. Germline V gives CDR1 TSWWSYY, CDR2 QGS. V dropped 2 bases and J dropped 4; count of bases not matched to a gene: 22. This CDR3 is 22 amino acids long. In DNA form, the CDR3 reads TGTGCTCTTGGGGAAGCTGTCCTACGAGGTAAACTGGGGGATACGTGGAACGATAAACTCATCTTT. It yields the protein CALGEAVLRGKLGDTWNDKLIF.

This clone was seen just once. Other DNA sequences in this sample translate to the same CDR3. The chain carries TRDV1 and TRDJ1; TRDD3 aligns across 9 bases. Germline assignment: CDR1 TSWWSYY and CDR2 QGS. This CDR3 region has 19 residues. J gave up 4 bases and V 0 bases, and 15 bases lay outside the gene matches. The CDR3 bases are TGTGCTCTTGGGGAACTATTCCTTCCCCCAGTACTGGGGGACGATAAACTCATCTTT. This translates into CALGELFLPPVLGDDKLIF.

Relative to its sample, this clone is medium-sized. This sequence joins TRDV1 and TRDJ1, with D possibly being TRDD2 (6 bases). Trimming cost V 0 bases and J 11 bases, with 25 bases left between them. The CDR3 totals 17 residues. The germline V gene has CDR1 TSWWSYY and CDR2 QGS. CDR3 sequence (DNA): TGTGCTCTTGGGGAACTCGTAAAGGGGACTTCCTCACTACTTCTCATCTTT. It encodes CALGELVKGTSSLLLIF.

A note on this clone: Other nucleotide sequences in the sample specify the same CDR3. This chain joins TRDV1 and TRDJ1; 9 nucleotides line up with TRDD3. The CDR3 has 19 residues. The V gene end was trimmed by 0 bases and the J gene end by 5 bases; junction bases not matched to a gene: 16. The germline V gene has CDR1 TSWWSYY and CDR2 QGS. The CDR3 loop is CALGELLSPDLGDRDKLIF. In DNA, the CDR3 is TGTGCTCTTGGGGAACTCTTGTCCCCTGATCTGGGGGATCGGGATAAACTCATCTTT.

This clone has just a few counts. The gene calls are TRDV1 and TRDJ1; the D is unclear. The germline CDR1 and CDR2 sequences are TSWWSYY and QGS. The ends were cut back, 3 bases at V and 1 base at J, with 12 bases in the middle. CDR3 length: 15 residues. CDR3 amino acids: CALGEISPVTDKLIF. The DNA for the CDR3 is TGTGCTCTTGGGGAGATCTCCCCTGTCACCGATAAACTCATCTTT.

This clone has more than one count but fewer than ten. This same CDR3 is encoded by further DNA sequences in the sample. The chain joins TRDV1 to TRDJ1; D is unclear. The CDR3 covers 24 residues. Deletions cut 0 bases from V and 0 bases from J, with 35 bases between. The V gene's germline CDR1 is TSWWSYY and CDR2 QGS. CDR3 DNA: TGTGCTCTTGGGGAACTAGTGTACAATATTGCGGGACATTTCGGAGTCGTTTACACCGATAAACTCATCTTT. Protein product: CALGELVYNIAGHFGVVYTDKLIF.

For this clone: A clone one base away is much larger, so this may be a read error. V and J are TRDV1 and TRDJ1, with 11 bases that match TRDD3. The CDR3 length is 18 residues. Germline V lookup: CDR1 TSWWSYY, CDR2 QGS. Germline trimming cut 3 bases from V and 0 bases from J; bases unmatched to any gene: 9. The CDR3 region is CALGEGWGIPYYTDKLIF. CDR3 in DNA: TGTGCTCTTGGGGAGGGCTGGGGGATACCCTACTACACCGATAAACTCATCTTT.

The chain uses TRDV1 and TRDJ1; 12 bases align to TRDD3. CDR1 is TSWWSYY and CDR2 is QGS in the germline V gene. Trimming took 2 bases from V and 0 from J; bases not matched to a gene: 13. The CDR3 totals 20 residues. CDR3 sequence (DNA): TGTGCTCTTGGGGAAAACCGGGACTGGGGGATACCCCCGTACACCGATAAACTCATCTTT. The encoded protein is CALGENRDWGIPPYTDKLIF.

Concerning this clone: Other nucleotide sequences in the sample specify the same CDR3. The chain couples TRDV1 to TRDJ1; 7 bases align to TRDD3. This CDR3 is built from 19 residues. The germline V gene encodes CDR1 TSWWSYY and CDR2 QGS. Trimming removed 1 base from V and 0 bases from J; junction bases left unmatched: 14. The CDR3 sequence is CALGERRKWLGEYTDKLIF. DNA for the CDR3: TGTGCTCTTGGGGAACGAAGGAAATGGTTGGGGGAATACACCGATAAACTCATCTTT.

This clone was counted a few times. This sequence joins TRDV1 and TRDJ1, with TRDD2 matching over 9 bases. This CDR3 has 20 residues. CDR1 and CDR2 (germline): TSWWSYY, QGS. V shed 3 bases, J shed 1 base, and the junction held 18 bases outside the gene matches. DNA for the CDR3: TGTGCTCTTGGGGACCCCCCCTTCCTACGAATGGGGGAGAGCACCGATAAACTCATCTTT. Amino acids: CALGDPPFLRMGESTDKLIF.

This sequence joins TRDV1 and TRDJ2; 9 bases map to TRDD3. Per the germline V gene, CDR1 is TSWWSYY and CDR2 is QGS. After removal of 8 bases from V and 0 bases from J, the junction contained 19 bases not matched to a gene. This CDR3 region has 20 residues. Written as DNA, the CDR3 is TGTGCTCTTTGTCAGGCCTTCCGGGCGACTGGGGGACCTTTGACAGCACAACTCTTCTTT. As protein: CALCQAFRATGGPLTAQLFF.

By frequency in the sample, this clone is medium-sized. This rearrangement joins TRDV1 to TRDJ1, with 7 bases identical to TRDD3. V gave up 1 base and J gave up 8 bases; unmatched junction bases: 16. Germline V gene data show CDR1 as TSWWSYY and CDR2 as QGS. CDR3 length equals 17 residues. The CDR3 loop is CALGEHSPKLGYPKLIF. The DNA for the CDR3 is TGTGCTCTTGGGGAACATTCTCCTAAACTGGGGTATCCGAAACTCATCTTT.

This clone came up a few times. The chain uses TRDV1 and TRDJ1; TRDD3 matches at 12 bases. Per the germline V gene, CDR1 is TSWWSYY and CDR2 is QGS. CDR3 length: 22 residues. Trimming at V came to 2 bases and at J to 3 bases, leaving 22 bases not matched to a gene. CDR3 region: CALGEVGPRPYWGIHLPDKLIF. CDR3 bases: TGTGCTCTTGGGGAAGTGGGCCCCAGACCGTACTGGGGGATACATCTCCCCGATAAACTCATCTTT.